The sequence of this TCR beta chain was determined in a study of T cells in Graves' hyperthyroidism and ophthalmopathy. As for the study in general: Sampling of peripheral blood happened at initial diagnosis, prior to any treatment. Study results and caveats: Most thyroid clonotypes with frequency above 0.001 were detected in blood.

With respect to this clonotype: Its antigen is not identified.

Trimming shortened V by 7 bases and J by 5 bases, and 17 bases separated the two germline ends. The CDR3 is 14 residues long. Germline assignment: CDR1 MDHEN and CDR2 SYDVKM. Subjects aged 18 to 65 presented with newly diagnosed hyperthyroidism of less than 2 months' duration. Based on clinical symptoms, serum thyroxine and TRAb, thyroid ultrasound and orbital computed tomography, diagnoses were reached. The investigators amplified TCR beta CDR3 regions from RNA transcripts. The TCR CDR3 was amplified in a first-round RT-PCR using the HTBI primer set. TCRdb independently ran MiXCR on the multiplex PCR reads; one entry per CDR3 protein. The sample consists of around 380,000 distinct CDR3 sequences, roughly 12% of them appearing once.

The sequencing input was blood. This receptor was obtained from a man aged 25-40 years with Graves' hyperthyroidism that later progressed to Graves' ophthalmopathy. The chain joins TRBV28 to TRBJ1-2; tentatively, D is TRBD1 (5 bases). The CDR3 DNA is TGTGCCAGCACCTCGGGCAGGGAGGTATATGGCTACACCTTC. Protein sequence: CASTSGREVYGYTF.